Shown below are 10 T cell receptor beta chains from a single sample sequenced in a study of T cell repertoires in cytomegalovirus infection (dated by TCRdb to the late 2010s). Sequencing was performed on an Illumina HiSeq 1500. The raw public data were reprocessed by TCRdb itself: fastp quality trimming at Q25, MiXCR clonotype calling, in-frame beta chains only. Rows with one shared CDR3 protein collapse into an entry with the most common genes and DNA. The sample yields approximately 280,000 distinct CDR3 sequences; less than 25% were counted once. The ten biggest clones cover roughly a fifth of the sample. Antigens for these TCRs are unknown. This sample's treatment or condition label indicates: in vitro stimulation with specific CMV peptide epitopes to enrich CMV-specific T cells. The material was cultured PBMCs, obtained from culture after CMV antigen stimulation. The receptors were gathered from a human donor in good health (CMV status not recorded). Some clones in this sample may be carry-over from other donors' samples.

This clonotype occurred many times. The J gene is TRBJ2-3, the V gene TRBV7-2; D remains unclear. In germline, CDR1 is SGHTA, CDR2 FQGNSA. The CDR3 extends over 15 amino acids. V lost 1 base to trimming and J lost 0 bases, with 8 bases between them. The CDR3 here is CASSLGVASTDTQYF. CDR3 sequence (DNA): TGTGCCAGCAGCTTAGGGGTAGCTAGCACAGATACGCAGTATTTT.

This clonotype occurred many times. The V gene is TRBV7-6, the J gene TRBJ2-1, with TRBD2 identical over 7 bases. Germline CDR1 is SGHVS and CDR2 is FNYEAQ. V shed 5 bases and J 2 bases; nucleotides not matched to a gene: 12. This CDR3 region has 17 residues. The CDR3 sequence is CASSPKPGGSPYNEQFF. The DNA for the CDR3 is TGTGCCAGCAGCCCGAAGCCTGGCGGGAGTCCCTACAATGAGCAGTTCTTC.

J is TRBJ1-1 and V is TRBV7-4; 7 bases are a match to TRBD1. The trim removed 5 bases at V and 11 bases at J, leaving 8 bases unmatched. The CDR3 consists of 12 residues. The germline V gene has CDR1 SGHVT and CDR2 SQSDAQ. CDR3 amino acids: CASSLIGQDAFF. The CDR3 nucleotides read TGTGCCAGCAGCCTAATTGGACAGGACGCTTTCTTT.

This chain links TRBV5-1 with TRBJ2-7; possible D gene TRBD2, 6 bases. The CDR3 sequence is 15 residues long. Trimming took 4 bases from V and 5 from J, leaving 19 bases between them. The germline gives CDR1 SGHRS, CDR2 YFSETQ. Written as DNA, the CDR3 is TGCGCCAGCAGCCCGAAATTGCGGGGTCAGGACGAGCAGTACTTC. Its translation: CASSPKLRGQDEQYF.

In its sample, this clonotype was seen a few times. J is TRBJ2-1 and V is TRBV6-1, with 11 nucleotides matching TRBD2. This CDR3 is 16 amino acids long. The germline CDR1 and CDR2 sequences are MNHNS and SASEGT. V lost 6 bases to trimming and J lost 3 bases; unmatched junction nucleotides: 7. The CDR3 sequence: CASRPRLAGFYNEQFF. DNA of the CDR3: TGTGCCAGCAGGCCTAGACTAGCGGGGTTCTACAATGAGCAGTTCTTC.

This clonotype turned up a few times. The CDR3 reads CASSSHGTGLWYGYTF. CDR3 nucleotide sequence: TGTGCCAGCAGTTCCCATGGGACAGGGTTATGGTATGGCTACACCTTC. The rearrangement joins TRBV6-5 to TRBJ1-2; 9 bases agree with TRBD1. V was clipped by 4 bases and J by 5 bases; unmatched bases: 11. This CDR3 contains 16 residues. Germline loops: CDR1 MNHEY, CDR2 SVGAGI.

The chain uses TRBV27 and TRBJ2-2, with 10 positions matching TRBD1. The CDR3 spans 15 residues. Germline V lookup: CDR1 MNHEY, CDR2 SMNVEV (reference sequence). V trimming: 5 bases; J trimming: 6 bases; junction bases outside the gene matches: 6. The CDR3 nucleotides read TGTGCCAGCAGTCCGGACAGGGGGTGGGCCGGGGAGCTGTTTTTT. It translates to CASSPDRGWAGELFF.

This clonotype was seen many times. The V and J genes are TRBV12-3 or TRBV12-4 and TRBJ1-1; 7 bases are a match to TRBD1. V trimming: 6 bases; J trimming: 2 bases; junction bases outside the gene matches: 6. The CDR3 has 14 amino acids. The CDR3 DNA is TGTGCCAGCAGCCCCGGGACAGTTAACACTGAAGCTTTCTTT. Translating gives CASSPGTVNTEAFF.

The chain couples TRBV5-4 to TRBJ2-5; possibly TRBD2 for D (6 bases). V was shortened by 3 bases and J by 5 bases, with 17 bases between the two germline ends. The CDR3 totals 15 residues. The germline CDR1 and CDR2 sequences are SGHNT and YYREEE (reference sequence). The CDR3 here is CASSSPTGARETQYF. The DNA for the CDR3 is TGTGCCAGCAGCTCCCCGACGGGAGCCAGGGAGACCCAGTACTTC.

The rearrangement uses TRBV7-6 and TRBJ1-3; D is uncertain. V was shortened by 4 bases and J by 2 bases, with 12 bases between the two germline ends. The CDR3 totals 15 residues. Germline values: CDR1 SGHVS, CDR2 FNYEAQ. The CDR3 sequence is CASSSNSDAGNTIYF. CDR3 in DNA: TGTGCCAGCAGCTCTAACAGTGACGCTGGAAACACCATATATTTT.